Listed below are T cell receptor beta chains from one sample, sequenced in a study of blood T cells in healthy people across ages. TCRdb independently ran MiXCR on the 5' RACE reads; one entry per CDR3 protein. Altogether about 720,000 distinct CDR3 sequences are present, 20% to 25% being singletons, with the ten largest covering around a fifth. Sequences were obtained from blood. The receptors derive from a man aged 70 or older in good health. The CDR3 runs from the conserved cysteine through the conserved F or W. D genes are given only for firm matches. Clone size is shown for a subset of rows, as once, few, many or a class of expanded clone.

clone size	V gene	J gene	D gene	CDR3 DNA	CDR3 protein
few	TRBV7-2	TRBJ1-2	-	TGTGCCAGCAGCTCTTCAAGTGGAGGGTTGTATGGCTACACCTTC	CASSSSSGGLYGYTF
-	TRBV6-5	TRBJ2-7	TRBD2	TGTGCCAGCGGGATTAGCGGGGGTCTTTACGAGCAGTACTTC	CASGISGGLYEQYF
-	TRBV11-3	TRBJ2-3	-	TGTGCCAGCAGCTTAGGGAGGTGGAAATCAGGGACAGATACGCAGTATTTT	CASSLGRWKSGTDTQYF
-	TRBV7-6	TRBJ2-5	TRBD2	TGTGCCAGCAGCTTAGCGCGGCTAGCGGGGAGGATTGAAGAGACCCAGTACTTC	CASSLARLAGRIEETQYF
-	TRBV12-3/TRBV12-4	TRBJ2-7	-	TGTGCCAGCAGGCCGGGACGGCTAACTGAGCAGTACTTC	CASRPGRLTEQYF
many	TRBV6-6	TRBJ1-2	-	TGTGCCAGCAGTCCATCAGCAGAGGGCTATGGCTACACCTTC	CASSPSAEGYGYTF
-	TRBV6-1	TRBJ2-7	-	TGTGCCAGCAGCAGACTCCCAGGGACGGGGATTTACGAGCAGTACTTC	CASSRLPGTGIYEQYF
-	TRBV13	TRBJ2-5	-	TGTGCCAGCAGCTTAGATGGCCACCAAGAGACCCAGTACTTC	CASSLDGHQETQYF
many	TRBV29-1	TRBJ2-7	TRBD1	TGCAGCGTGGGACAGTACTCCTACGAGCAGTACTTC	CSVGQYSYEQYF
many	TRBV7-2	TRBJ2-3	-	TGTGCCAGCAGCCATTTCGTCAATACGCAGTATTTT	CASSHFVNTQYF
many	TRBV7-9	TRBJ1-1	-	TGTGCCAGCAGTCAGGGGCACACTGAAGCTTTCTTT	CASSQGHTEAFF
-	TRBV5-1	TRBJ1-4	TRBD1	TGCGCCAGCAGACAGGGACAGGGTGTCGAAAAACTGTTTTTT	CASRQGQGVEKLFF
many	TRBV12-3/TRBV12-4	TRBJ2-1	-	TGTGCCAGCAGTTTGAGCGGACCATACAATGAGCAGTTCTTC	CASSLSGPYNEQFF
many	TRBV2	TRBJ1-5	-	TGTGCCAGCAGTGAAGGGAGAGGGAAACAGCCCCAGCATTTT	CASSEGRGKQPQHF
-	TRBV6-5	TRBJ2-5	TRBD1	TGTGCCAGCAGGCGCGGACAGGGTGTTGGGGAGACCCAGTACTTC	CASRRGQGVGETQYF
-	TRBV12-3/TRBV12-4	TRBJ2-3	TRBD1	TGTGCCCGCAGTCGAACGGGACAGGCCACAGATACGCAGTATTTT	CARSRTGQATDTQYF
once	TRBV11-2	TRBJ2-7	-	TGTGCCAGCAGCTTAGATCAGGGGCAGGGGTCGTACGAGCAGTACTTC	CASSLDQGQGSYEQYF
-	TRBV2	TRBJ2-5	TRBD1	TGTGCCAGCAACCGAGACAGGGGTCTTCGAGAGACCCAGTACTTC	CASNRDRGLRETQYF
few	TRBV18	TRBJ2-3	-	TGTGCCAGCTCCGATCGGCCAACTAGCACAGATACGCAGTATTTT	CASSDRPTSTDTQYF
-	TRBV7-7	TRBJ2-1	-	TGTGCCAGCAGCTTAGACCGGACACCAGGAGAGCAGTTCTTC	CASSLDRTPGEQFF
-	TRBV9	TRBJ2-3	-	TGTGCCAGCAGCGCCCAGAAGTTGCCAGATACGCAGTATTTT	CASSAQKLPDTQYF
-	TRBV4-1	TRBJ2-5	TRBD2	TGCGCCAGCAGCCATCCCGGGACTAGCCGTCTAGGAGAGACCCAGTACTTC	CASSHPGTSRLGETQYF